This T cell receptor beta chain was captured in a study of regulatory T cells in long-lasting Graves disease. Documented time point: persistent/refractory GD, antithyroid drugs over 5 years with positive TRAb. Scientists built the TCR library using RNA that was extracted from PBMCs. J was trimmed by 3 bases and V by 3 bases; bases with no gene match: 6. The length of the CDR3 is 16 residues. Germline V lookup: CDR1 MGHRA, CDR2 YSYEKL. Researchers made TCR beta libraries by using iRepertoire HTBI primers and running Arm-PCR on CDR3 regions. TCRdb ran MiXCR on the multiplex PCR reads and lists one entry per CDR3 protein. The data show around 300,000 distinct CDR3 sequences, 22% seen once.

This TCR was recovered from a female donor with Graves disease. The sample consisted of peripheral blood mononuclear cells (PBMCs), taken when the disease was refractory, from a patient treated with antithyroid drugs. V is TRBV4-1 and J is TRBJ1-5; 9 bases agree with TRBD1. For the CDR3, the DNA is TGCGCCAGCAGCCATTCCGGGACAGGGAACAATCAGCCCCAGCATTTT. This translates into CASSHSGTGNNQPQHF.